Listed below are T cell receptor beta chains from one sample, sequenced in a study of T cells in Graves' hyperthyroidism and ophthalmopathy. TCRdb redid the calling of the multiplex PCR reads with MiXCR, one entry per CDR3 protein. The sample has under 700,000 distinct CDR3 sequences; around 46% are singletons. The sequenced material came from peripheral blood or thyroid tissue (not recorded which). The receptors originated from a woman aged 18-29 years with Graves' hyperthyroidism. Both conserved end residues are part of each CDR3. D genes are given only for firm matches. Some rows have no size entry. The others give once, few or many, or a class for an expanded clone.

many	TRBV29-1	NA	TRBJ1-1	CSVKLPRLVNTEAFF	TGCAGCGTTAAACTTCCACGACTCGTGAACACTGAAGCTTTCTTT
many	TRBV24-1	TRBD1	TRBJ2-7	CATSDPGGRSYEQYF	TGTGCCACCAGTGATCCAGGGGGTCGCTCCTACGAGCAGTACTTC
few	TRBV20-1	NA	TRBJ1-2	CSAIGQSNYGYTF	TGCAGTGCTATAGGACAGTCTAACTATGGCTACACCTTC
NA	TRBV7-9	NA	TRBJ2-7	CASSPPERGYEQYF	TGTGCCAGCAGCCCCCCAGAGAGGGGCTACGAGCAGTACTTC
few	TRBV4-1	TRBD1	TRBJ2-7	CASSQPNRDRSYEQYF	TGTGCCAGCAGCCAACCTAACCGGGACAGGTCCTACGAGCAGTACTTC
NA	TRBV11-1	NA	TRBJ2-7	CASSHAPVYSYEQYF	TGTGCCAGCAGCCATGCTCCAGTTTACTCCTACGAGCAGTACTTC
NA	TRBV19	NA	TRBJ2-5	CASSLGRAGLQETQYF	TGTGCCAGCAGCTTAGGAAGGGCGGGTCTCCAAGAGACCCAGTACTTC
many	TRBV7-2	NA	TRBJ1-1	CASSMTDTEAFF	TGTGCCAGCAGCATGACCGACACTGAAGCTTTCTTT
NA	TRBV2	TRBD2	TRBJ2-5	CASAGGLAGAEETQYF	TGTGCCAGCGCCGGGGGACTAGCGGGAGCGGAGGAGACCCAGTACTTC
NA	TRBV2	NA	TRBJ2-7	CASSSSEQYF	TGTGCCAGCAGCTCCAGCGAGCAGTACTTC
NA	TRBV10-3	TRBD2	TRBJ2-5	CAIRPGTSGDETQYF	TGTGCCATCAGACCTGGGACTAGCGGGGATGAGACCCAGTACTTC
few	TRBV11-2	NA	TRBJ1-4	CASRDYREPKLFF	TGTGCCAGCAGGGATTACAGGGAGCCGAAACTGTTTTTT
many	TRBV29-1	TRBD2	TRBJ2-2	CSVASGSSRELFF	TGCAGCGTTGCAAGCGGGAGTTCCAGGGAGCTGTTTTTT
NA	TRBV6-1	NA	TRBJ2-6	CASSLGGIDVLTF	TGTGCCAGCAGCCTCGGGGGAATCGACGTCCTGACTTTC
NA	TRBV6-1	TRBD2	TRBJ2-7	CASREAGNEQYF	TGTGCCAGCCGAGAAGCGGGGAACGAGCAGTACTTC
few	TRBV7-2	NA	TRBJ1-2	CASSPGLGGVGYTF	TGTGCCAGCAGCCCAGGTTTGGGGGGCGTTGGCTACACCTTC
many	TRBV19	NA	TRBJ1-5	CASSISFLPSNQPQHF	TGTGCCAGTAGTATAAGTTTCCTGCCTAGCAATCAGCCCCAGCATTTT
NA	TRBV24-1	TRBD1	TRBJ2-5	CASSPWTGGGETQYF	TGTGCCAGCAGTCCCTGGACAGGGGGCGGAGAGACCCAGTACTTC
few	TRBV6-6	TRBD1	TRBJ1-6	CATRGQGGNSPLHF	TGTGCCACCAGAGGACAGGGAGGGAATTCACCCCTCCACTTT
many	TRBV29-1	NA	TRBJ1-4	CSVERGAGEKLFF	TGCAGCGTTGAACGGGGGGCAGGTGAAAAACTGTTTTTT
NA	TRBV7-9	NA	TRBJ1-2	CAGSESEAPGYTF	TGTGCCGGCAGTGAATCAGAGGCCCCCGGCTACACCTTC
few	TRBV6-6	TRBD1	TRBJ2-5	CASSYAGTADQETQYF	TGTGCCAGCAGTTACGCCGGGACAGCGGACCAAGAGACCCAGTACTTC
NA	TRBV24-1	TRBD1	TRBJ1-2	CASSPSGTDQYGYTF	TGTGCCAGCAGTCCTAGCGGGACAGACCAATATGGCTACACCTTC
once	TRBV29-1	TRBD1	TRBJ1-4	CSDETGGEKLFF	TGCAGCGACGAAACAGGGGGTGAAAAACTGTTTTTT
few	TRBV7-9	TRBD2	TRBJ2-2	CASSPRLAGHQNTGELFF	TGTGCCAGCAGCCCCCGTCTAGCGGGGCACCAGAACACCGGGGAGCTGTTTTTT
NA	TRBV29-1	TRBD1	TRBJ1-2	CSANGQGGYGYTF	TGCAGCGCTAATGGACAGGGCGGCTATGGCTACACCTTC
few	TRBV7-2	TRBD1	TRBJ1-2	CASSVGQGDGYTF	TGTGCCAGCAGTGTAGGACAGGGGGATGGCTACACCTTC
NA	TRBV10-2	NA	TRBJ2-7	CASRPPSEIAYEQYF	TGCGCCAGCAGACCCCCCTCCGAAATAGCCTACGAGCAGTACTTC
many	TRBV7-9	NA	TRBJ1-1	CASSRQRSDEAFF	TGTGCCAGCAGCCGTCAACGCTCCGATGAAGCTTTCTTT
NA	TRBV2	TRBD1	TRBJ2-6	CASRVARGQDLTF	TGTGCCTCGAGGGTGGCGCGGGGACAGGACCTGACTTTC
NA	TRBV5-1	TRBD1	TRBJ1-4	CASSPQGNNEKLFF	TGCGCCAGCAGCCCACAGGGGAATAATGAAAAACTGTTTTTT
NA	TRBV11-2	NA	TRBJ1-3	CASSLDGQFNSWAGNTIYF	TGTGCCAGCAGCTTAGACGGACAATTCAATTCTTGGGCTGGAAACACCATATATTTT
many	TRBV9	TRBD1	TRBJ1-2	CASSQAGTGYYTF	TGTGCCAGCAGCCAAGCCGGGACAGGGTACTACACCTTC
NA	TRBV10-3	NA	TRBJ1-2	CASSFASGNNYGYTF	TGTGCCAGCAGTTTCGCTTCCGGGAATAACTATGGCTACACCTTC
NA	TRBV7-2	NA	TRBJ1-2	CASSLAVSPGHGYGYTF	TGTGCCAGCAGCTTAGCCGTGTCACCGGGACACGGCTATGGCTACACCTTC
few	TRBV6-1	NA	TRBJ1-2	CASTSRQTGYTF	TGTGCCAGCACCTCTAGACAGACTGGCTACACCTTC
once	TRBV29-1	TRBD1	TRBJ2-7	CSVATGGGYKQYF	TGCAGCGTCGCGACAGGGGGCGGTTACAAGCAGTACTTC